Listed below are T cell receptor beta chains from one sample, sequenced in a study of T cells in Graves' hyperthyroidism and ophthalmopathy. MiXCR, applied by TCRdb to the multiplex PCR reads, yields one record per CDR3 protein. The sample lists under 600,000 distinct CDR3 sequences, roughly a sixth seen once, with around 3.5% in the top ten. Specimen: blood. The receptors here all came from a woman aged 40 to 50 with Graves' ophthalmopathy. The CDR3 runs from the conserved cysteine through the conserved F or W. Fields, in order: J gene, clone size, D gene, V gene, CDR3 DNA, CDR3 protein. The D gene is left open where the match is weak. Only some rows state a clone size, as once, few, many or a class for expanded clones.

TRBJ1-1,many,TRBD1,TRBV20-1,TGCAGTGCTCACGACAGGGCCCCCCTCGGGGCTTTCTTT,CSAHDRAPLGAFF
TRBJ1-2,many,NA,TRBV3-1,TGTGCCAGCAGCCTCCGGGCAAACTCCGGCTACACCTTC,CASSLRANSGYTF
TRBJ1-1,many,NA,TRBV13,TGTGCCAGCAGCCGCCGGGAGAACACTGAAGCTTTCTTT,CASSRRENTEAFF
TRBJ2-7,NA,NA,TRBV10-3,TGTGCCATCAGTGGAACTAGCTCCTACGAGCAGTACTTC,CAISGTSSYEQYF
TRBJ2-5,few,TRBD2,TRBV6-1,TGTGCCAGCAGTAACGGGGGGGCCGGTCAGACCCAGTACTTC,CASSNGGAGQTQYF
TRBJ1-4,NA,NA,TRBV12-3/TRBV12-4,TGTGCCGGCAGTTTCTACAGGTCAACTAATGAAAAACTGTTTTTT,CAGSFYRSTNEKLFF
TRBJ1-2,NA,NA,TRBV6-5,TGTGCCAGCAGTTATTACGACAGGAACTATGGCTACACCTTC,CASSYYDRNYGYTF
TRBJ2-7,NA,TRBD2,TRBV20-1,TGCAGTGCTTTGACTAGCGGGAGTTCGCGCGAGCAGTACTTC,CSALTSGSSREQYF
TRBJ1-4,few,NA,TRBV5-4,TGTGCCAGCAGCTTGTTCGGGTTTGAAAAACTGTTTTTT,CASSLFGFEKLFF
TRBJ2-6,few,TRBD1,TRBV6-1,TGTGCCACTGGACAGGGTCTAGGCTCTGGGGCCAACGTCCTGACTTTC,CATGQGLGSGANVLTF
TRBJ1-3,NA,NA,TRBV10-3,TGTGCCATCAGTACGACTAAATTTGGCGGGTCCGGAAACACCATATATTTT,CAISTTKFGGSGNTIYF
TRBJ2-3,NA,NA,TRBV20-1,TGCAGTGCTCCCCGTCTGGACCCTAGCACAGATACGCAGTATTTT,CSAPRLDPSTDTQYF
TRBJ2-2,NA,NA,TRBV12-5,TGTGCTAGTGGTTTGGTACCCCCTCTAGGTCGGGGGGCCCGGAGATCACACACCGGGGAGCTGTTTTTT,CASGLVPPLGRGARRSHTGELFF
TRBJ1-5,NA,TRBD1,TRBV6-2/TRBV6-3,TGTGCCAGCCGACAGGGGGCCGCTCAGCCCCAGCATTTT,CASRQGAAQPQHF
TRBJ2-2,few,TRBD2,TRBV18,TGTGCCAGCTCACCCGCGACTAGCGGGGCCACCGGGGAGCTGTTTTTT,CASSPATSGATGELFF
TRBJ2-7,few,TRBD2,TRBV27,TGTGCCAGCAGTGGAGGGAGGACTAGCGGGAAATACGAGCAGTACTTC,CASSGGRTSGKYEQYF
TRBJ1-1,NA,NA,TRBV6-2/TRBV6-3,TGTGCCAGCAGTTTAGAGGGGCCTCGGAGCACTGAAGCTTTCTTT,CASSLEGPRSTEAFF
TRBJ1-2,few,NA,TRBV18,TGTGCCAGCTCACCAGCCGGAGGATTCTATGGCTACACCTTC,CASSPAGGFYGYTF
TRBJ1-2,few,NA,TRBV4-1,TGCGCCAGCAGCCAACCACTGGGGAGGTTCGACTATGGCTACACCTTC,CASSQPLGRFDYGYTF
TRBJ2-1,many,NA,TRBV5-1,TGCGCCAGTACCACGGGGGCAGTTTACAATGAGCAGTTCTTC,CASTTGAVYNEQFF
TRBJ2-7,NA,TRBD2,TRBV6-1,TGTGCCATCAGTGAGGCTAGCGGGAGCTCCTACGAGCAGTACTTC,CAISEASGSSYEQYF
TRBJ2-1,many,NA,TRBV3-1,TGTGCCAGCAGAATCGGACGAGAGCAGTTCTTC,CASRIGREQFF
TRBJ1-1,few,TRBD1,TRBV10-2,TGCGCCAGCAGTGGATCCGGGACAGACACTGAAGCTTTCTTT,CASSGSGTDTEAFF
TRBJ2-5,NA,NA,TRBV6-2/TRBV6-3,TGTGCCAGCAGTTACTCGGTTCCGAGGAACGTGTACTTC,CASSYSVPRNVYF
TRBJ2-3,NA,NA,TRBV2,TGTGCCAGCAGGGGGTGGGATACGCAGTATTTT,CASRGWDTQYF
TRBJ2-1,NA,TRBD1,TRBV6-1,TGTGCCAGCAGTGAAGCGTTAGCGGACAGGGGCCATGAGCAGTTCTTC,CASSEALADRGHEQFF
TRBJ2-3,NA,NA,TRBV5-1,TGCGCCAGCAGCTTGGACCCCGGACCGTCACGGGCCACAGATACGCAGTATTTT,CASSLDPGPSRATDTQYF
TRBJ1-1,many,NA,TRBV12-3/TRBV12-4,TGTGCCAGCAGCCCTTTGACGGTGAACACTGAAGCTTTCTTT,CASSPLTVNTEAFF
TRBJ2-5,NA,TRBD2,TRBV11-2,TGTGCCAGCAGCCCCGTAGGGGGCGGGAGGGCCCCGGAGACCCAGTACTTC,CASSPVGGGRAPETQYF
TRBJ2-3,few,TRBD1,TRBV6-1,TGTGCCAGCAGTGCCGCGGACAGGGGCTTCTTCACAGATACGCAGTATTTT,CASSAADRGFFTDTQYF
TRBJ1-3,NA,NA,TRBV6-2/TRBV6-3,TGTGCCAGCAGTTACTCAGGTTCTGGAAACACCATATATTTT,CASSYSGSGNTIYF
TRBJ2-5,many,TRBD2,TRBV20-1,TGCAGTGCTGTAGCGGGAAGTCTGAAGACCCAGTACTTC,CSAVAGSLKTQYF
TRBJ1-2,NA,TRBD1,TRBV19,TGTGCCAGCTGGGAGACAGGGGTCCCTAACTATGGCTACACCTTC,CASWETGVPNYGYTF
TRBJ2-1,NA,NA,TRBV7-3,TGTGCCAGCAGCTTTATTGGATACAATGAGCAGTTCTTC,CASSFIGYNEQFF
TRBJ2-2,NA,NA,TRBV30,TGTGCCTGGAACGTGGGACTTCTGTCCGGGGAGCTGTTTTTT,CAWNVGLLSGELFF
TRBJ2-1,many,NA,TRBV30,TGTGCCTGGGGAACCTACAATGAGCAGTTCTTC,CAWGTYNEQFF